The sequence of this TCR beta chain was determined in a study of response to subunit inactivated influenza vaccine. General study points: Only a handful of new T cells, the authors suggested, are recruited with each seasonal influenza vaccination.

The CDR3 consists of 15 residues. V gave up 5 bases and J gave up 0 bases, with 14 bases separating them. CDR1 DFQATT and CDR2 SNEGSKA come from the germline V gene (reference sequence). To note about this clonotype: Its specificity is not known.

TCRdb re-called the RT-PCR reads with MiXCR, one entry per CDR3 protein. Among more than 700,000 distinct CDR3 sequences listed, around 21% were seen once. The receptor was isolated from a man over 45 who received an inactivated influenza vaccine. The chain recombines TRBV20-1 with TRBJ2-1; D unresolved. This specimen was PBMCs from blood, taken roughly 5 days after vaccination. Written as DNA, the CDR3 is TGCAGTGCTGGCTCCGGCGCACTCTCCTACAATGAGCAGTTCTTC. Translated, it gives CSAGSGALSYNEQFF.